Below, one TCR beta chain is given with its context. Only a few counts were recorded for this clonotype. Its antigen is not yet known. No base quality values were provided; no much bigger clone lies one nucleotide off. Library construction relied on 5' RACE. The sequencing machine was an Illumina HiSeq 2000. A universal primer binding site was introduced by template switching, and a unique molecular identifier was present in the final cDNA, enabling accurate counting of TCR cDNA molecules. Specific primers in the conserved constant-segment region were used to synthesize first-strand cDNA for TCR alpha and beta chains. To control for contamination, each cDNA library was double barcoded with a SMART-Mk sample barcode plus Illumina barcodes. TruSeq adapter sequences, together with Illumina sample barcodes, were added in two successive PCR steps. The Illumina HiSeq platform was used with custom primers to sequence TCR alpha and beta cDNA libraries. Per the authors' processing: Unique molecular identifiers were extracted from raw reads with MiGEC, and CDR3 positions were determined with MiXCR. Recombination models were inferred per individual with the repgenHMM and IGoR tools using an EM algorithm. Shared clonotypes were analyzed with the tcR package in R, and sharing was normalized by the product of cloneset sizes. Out-of-frame nonproductive sequences were analyzed to study raw recombination free of thymic and clonal selection effects. TCRdb reworked the public reads: Q25 trimming with fastp, MiXCR clone assembly, productive beta chains retained. Every CDR3 protein is listed once, alongside the most common genes and DNA of its rows. The V and J calls shown here were made by TCRdb, not taken from the authors' results. Within this sample are about 690,000 distinct CDR3 sequences, with 5.5% to 6.5% of them counted one time only. The ten most abundant clones make up roughly 1.8% of the sample.

All donors were healthy Caucasians. Three unrelated non-twin adults were additionally sequenced: a male aged 18 to 30, a male aged 50 to 59 and a female aged 50 to 59. Miltenyi CD45RO+ enrichment and human naive T-cell isolation kits were used to isolate memory (CD45RO+) and naive T cells from PBMC. This entry comes from a study of identical twins (dated by TCRdb to between 2015 and 2016). About the study as a whole: TCR alpha and beta repertoires from monozygotic twins, unrelated adults of various ages and cord blood were deep-sequenced to test whether fetal clonotypes persist. To rule out contamination, the twin experiments were replicated at different times with different library preparation protocols. The study at large found these results: Because the same donors could not be followed over many years, the conclusions depended on cross-sectional statistical analysis. Fewer insertions were carried by abundant cord blood beta clonotypes; a weaker similar trend was observed in young adult naive repertoires, while no such trend was observed in memory repertoires. A weaker excess of twin sharing was found in beta out-of-frame sequences because the signal-to-noise ratio was lowered by fewer shared sequences. In monozygotic twins, out-of-frame TCR alpha sharing was systematically underestimated by recombination models, although the models agreed with sharing between unrelated individuals. Compared with coincidental sharing between unrelated individuals, out-of-frame TCR alpha sequences shared between twins showed an excess of sequences with low generation probability. Invariant T cells such as MAIT and iNKT could partly confound zero-insertion analyses, although diverse VJ usage argued against such confounding for most clonotypes.

The CDR3 runs 14 residues from the cysteine to the phenylalanine. Kept here is only the CDR3 DNA, which spans 42 bases and is read in frame from base 1. Trimming accounts for 2 bases at V and 7 bases at J, while the number of junction bases matched to no gene is 6. CDR1 and CDR2 (DFQATT, SNEGSKA) derive from the germline V gene (reference sequence). This chain is built from TRBV20-1 and TRBJ2-4; a stretch of 9 junction bases matches TRBD2. Specimen: naive T cells sorted from blood. Read against the paper, the sample's cell subset or site label means: cells isolated with a human naive T-cell isolation kit. The receptor's source is a man aged 18-30 years in good health. In nucleotide form, the sequence is TGCAGTGCTAGATTTAGCGGGGGCGATAACATTCAGTACTTC. Its protein reads: CSARFSGGDNIQYF.